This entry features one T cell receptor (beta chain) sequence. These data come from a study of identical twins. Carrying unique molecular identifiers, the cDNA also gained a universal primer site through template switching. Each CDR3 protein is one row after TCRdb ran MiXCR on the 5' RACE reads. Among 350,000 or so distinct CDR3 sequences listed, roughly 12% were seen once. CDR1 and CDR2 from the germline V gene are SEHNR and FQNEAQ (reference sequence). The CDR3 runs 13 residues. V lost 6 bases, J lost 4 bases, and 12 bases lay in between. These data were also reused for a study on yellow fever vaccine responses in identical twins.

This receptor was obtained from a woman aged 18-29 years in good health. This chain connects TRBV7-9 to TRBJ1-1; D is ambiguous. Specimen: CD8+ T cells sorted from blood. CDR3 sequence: CASRESDGTEAFF. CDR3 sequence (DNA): TGTGCCAGCAGGGAGAGTGATGGCACTGAAGCTTTCTTT.